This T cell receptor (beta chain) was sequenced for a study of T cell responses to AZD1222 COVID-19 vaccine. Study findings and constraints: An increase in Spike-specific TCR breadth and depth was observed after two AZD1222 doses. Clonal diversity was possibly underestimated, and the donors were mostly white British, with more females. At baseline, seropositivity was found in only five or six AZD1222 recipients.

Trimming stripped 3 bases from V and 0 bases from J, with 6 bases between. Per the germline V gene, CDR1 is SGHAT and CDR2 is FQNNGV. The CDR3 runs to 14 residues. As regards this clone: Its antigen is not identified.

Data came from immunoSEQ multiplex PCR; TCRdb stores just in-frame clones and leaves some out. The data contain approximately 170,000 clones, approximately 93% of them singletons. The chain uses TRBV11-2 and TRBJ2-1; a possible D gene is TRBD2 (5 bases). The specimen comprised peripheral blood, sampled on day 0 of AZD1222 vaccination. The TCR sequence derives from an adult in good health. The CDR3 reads CASSLGSSYNEQFF. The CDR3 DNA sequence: TGTGCCAGCAGCTTGGGGAGCTCCTACAATGAGCAGTTCTTC.